Each of the 26 T cell receptor beta chains below was sequenced from the same sample in a study of graft-versus-host responses after intestinal transplantation. Their antigen targets remain unknown. Repertoires were generated with immunoSEQ multiplex PCR, while TCRdb's copy carries only in-frame clones and drops some. The repertoire holds 85,000 to 90,000 clones, with 85% to 90% as singletons. The input for sequencing was unstimulated CD4+ T cells sorted from spleen or lymph node cells, taken before intestinal transplant. These receptor sequences come from a human donor who received an intestinal transplant.

The gene calls are TRBV10-1 and TRBJ2-1; 14 bases align to TRBD2. V was clipped by 4 bases and J by 4 bases; unmatched bases: 3. The CDR3 totals 16 residues. Germline V gene sequence: CDR1 WNHNN, CDR2 SYGVQD (reference sequence). CDR3 in amino acids: CASSGTSGGLYNEQFF. The CDR3 bases are TGCGCCAGCAGTGGGACTAGCGGGGGGCTTTACAATGAGCAGTTCTTC.

The chain couples TRBV29-1 to TRBJ1-1; D is perhaps TRBD1 (5 bases). The CDR3 runs 12 residues. Germline values: CDR1 SQVTM, CDR2 ANQGSEA. Trimming removed 6 bases from V and 1 base from J, with 9 bases in between. The CDR3 DNA reads TGCAGCGTGGATAGGGGGAACACTGAAGCTTTCTTT. Amino acids: CSVDRGNTEAFF.

The rearrangement links TRBV5-1 to TRBJ1-2, with a tentative D call TRBD1 (5 bases). Trimming pared 0 bases from V and 5 bases from J, leaving 11 bases between. This CDR3 spans 14 amino acids. The germline V gene encodes CDR1 SGHRS and CDR2 YFSETQ. CDR3 bases: TGCGCCAGCAGCTTGGGCTCCAGGGAATATGGCTACACCTTC. As protein: CASSLGSREYGYTF.

V gene TRBV6-5 combines with J gene TRBJ2-5; 9 nucleotides align to TRBD2. Germline loops: CDR1 MNHEY, CDR2 SVGAGI. V gave up 0 bases and J gave up 11 bases; unmatched junction bases: 10. The CDR3 sequence is 15 residues long. The CDR3 reads CASSYSNAGGREQYF. CDR3 DNA sequence: TGTGCCAGCAGTTACTCGAACGCGGGGGGGCGAGAGCAGTACTTC.

The chain employs TRBV10-3 and TRBJ1-5, with D unresolved. The CDR3 totals 13 residues. The germline V gene encodes CDR1 ENHRY and CDR2 SYGVKD. Trimming shortened V by 3 bases and J by 0 bases, and 3 bases separated the two germline ends. DNA for the CDR3: TGTGCCATCAGTGATCATAGCAATCAGCCCCAGCATTTT. It is translated as CAISDHSNQPQHF.

The chain links TRBV11-2 to TRBJ1-1; possibly TRBD1 for D (6 bases). The germline gives CDR1 SGHAT, CDR2 FQNNGV. V lost 0 bases and J 2 bases, leaving 10 bases between the germline ends. The CDR3 has 15 residues. This CDR3 is CASSLESGTNTEAFF. The CDR3 DNA sequence: TGTGCCAGCAGCTTAGAGTCGGGGACAAACACTGAAGCTTTCTTT.

The V and J genes are TRBV18 and TRBJ1-2; possible D gene TRBD1, 6 bases. Per germline, CDR1 KGHSH and CDR2 LQKENI. The CDR3 sequence is 15 residues long. Between the trimmed V and J ends, which lost 3 bases and 0 bases, there was a span of 11 bases. In nucleotides, the CDR3 is TGTGCCAGCTCACCCCCGGACAGAACTAACTATGGCTACACCTTC. Protein product: CASSPPDRTNYGYTF. The whole variable domain, remainder taken from reference TRBV18 and TRBJ1-2, is NAGVMQNPRHLVRRRGQEARLRCSPMKGHSHVYWYRQLPEEGLKFMVYLQKENIIDESGMPKERFSAEFPKEGPSILRIQQVVRGDSAAYFCASSPPDRTNYGYTFGSGTRLTVV.

The chain employs TRBV27 and TRBJ2-4; 10 positions agree with TRBD2. Germline CDR1 MNHEY, CDR2 SMNVEV (reference sequence). CDR3 length equals 17 residues. V was clipped by 5 bases and J by 5 bases; unmatched bases: 12. DNA of the CDR3: TGTGCCAGCAGTACCAATCCTTTAGCGGGGGGACAAAACATTCAGTACTTC. Its translation: CASSTNPLAGGQNIQYF.

The genes are TRBV19 and TRBJ1-6; D is unresolved. Germline loops: CDR1 LNHDA, CDR2 SQIVND (reference sequence). V shed 4 bases and J shed 0 bases, with 7 bases lying between them. The CDR3 sequence is 15 residues long. In nucleotides, the CDR3 is TGTGCCAGTAGTAGGGAGTACTCCTATAATTCACCCCTCCACTTT. Its protein is CASSREYSYNSPLHF. Supplemented by reference TRBV19 and TRBJ1-6, the full variable domain reads DGGITQSPKYLFRKEGQNVTLSCEQNLNHDAMYWYRQDPGQGLRLIYYSQIVNDFQKGDIAEGYSVSREKKESFPLTVTSAQKNPTAFYLCASSREYSYNSPLHFGNGTRLTVT.

This clone came up a few times. The chain employs TRBV6-5 and TRBJ2-7; 11 bases align to TRBD1. CDR3 size: 16 residues. Trimming took 0 bases from V and 7 from J; bases not matched to a gene: 8. Germline V gene data show CDR1 as MNHEY and CDR2 as SVGAGI. As DNA, the CDR3 is TGTGCCAGCAGTTACTCGAAGGACAGGGGGCGTTTGGAGCAGTACTTC. This gives the protein CASSYSKDRGRLEQYF.

The rearrangement links TRBV7-3 to TRBJ1-3, with D maybe TRBD1 (6 bases). This CDR3 has 15 amino acids. Trimming took 6 bases from V and 2 from J, leaving 14 bases between them. CDR1 and CDR2 from the germline V gene are SGHTA and FQGTGA. The CDR3 DNA reads TGTGCCAGCAGTCAAAGAGGGGGGGCTGGAAACACCATATATTTT. Protein sequence: CASSQRGGAGNTIYF. The full variable domain, completed using reference TRBV7-3 and TRBJ1-3, is GAGVSQTPSNKVTEKGKYVELRCDPISGHTALYWYRQSLGQGPEFLIYFQGTGAADDSGLPNDRFFAVRPEGSVSTLKIQRTERGDSAVYLCASSQRGGAGNTIYFGEGSWLTVV.

DNA of the CDR3: TGCGCCAGCAGCTTGCGGGGGGGCCGGGTGGGGTGGCAAGAGACCCAGTACTTC. This codes for CASSLRGGRVGWQETQYF. The gene calls are TRBV4-1 and TRBJ2-5, with 9 bases fitting TRBD2. Germline CDR1 MGHRA, CDR2 YSYEKL. The V gene end was trimmed by 5 bases and the J gene end by 2 bases; junction bases not matched to a gene: 15. The CDR3 totals 18 residues.

This clone was counted only a few times. The CDR3 spells CASSRGGGYTF. CDR3 in DNA: TGTGCCAGCAGCAGAGGTGGTGGCTACACCTTC. The rearrangement links TRBV2 to TRBJ1-2; no clear D gene. CDR1 and CDR2 (germline): SNHLY, FYNNEI. The length of the CDR3 is 11 residues. The V gene lost 6 bases and the J gene lost 7 bases, with 9 bases spanning the gap.

Worth noting for this clone: The sample holds other DNA sequences that translate to the same CDR3. This chain connects TRBV5-1 to TRBJ2-3; D not certain. CDR3 length: 12 amino acids. V was pared by 0 bases and J by 6 bases, with 5 bases between. Germline values: CDR1 SGHRS, CDR2 YFSETQ. CDR3 nucleotide sequence: TGCGCCAGCAGCTTGGCCGGGGATACGCAGTATTTT. Translation: CASSLAGDTQYF.

V gene TRBV7-9 combines with J gene TRBJ2-2; TRBD1 agrees at 9 bases. This CDR3 spans 14 amino acids. Germline loops: CDR1 SEHNR, CDR2 FQNEAQ (reference sequence). V gave up 6 bases and J gave up 7 bases; unmatched junction bases: 6. This CDR3 is CASRWDRDNGELFF. CDR3 sequence (DNA): TGTGCCAGCAGGTGGGACAGGGATAACGGGGAGCTGTTTTTT.

This rearrangement joins TRBV20-1 to TRBJ2-7, with no clear D. The CDR3 spans 11 residues. Per the germline V gene, CDR1 is DFQATT and CDR2 is SNEGSKA (reference sequence). Trimming removed 2 bases at V and 2 bases at J, with 4 bases between. This CDR3 is CSARITYEQYF. The CDR3 DNA reads as TGCAGTGCTAGAATCACCTACGAGCAGTACTTC.

The chain employs TRBV5-4 and TRBJ2-3; TRBD2 might be the D (6 bases). Trimming pared 0 bases from V and 0 bases from J, leaving 11 bases between. This CDR3 has 16 amino acids. The germline CDR1 and CDR2 sequences are SGHNT and YYREEE (reference sequence). The CDR3 region has the DNA TGTGCCAGCAGCTTGGTTGGGGGGAGTAGCACAGATACGCAGTATTTT. As protein: CASSLVGGSSTDTQYF.

The chain combines TRBV15 with TRBJ2-3, with D unclear. The V gene lost 0 bases and the J gene lost 4 bases, with 8 bases spanning the gap. Germline V gene data show CDR1 as LNHNV and CDR2 as YYDKDF (reference sequence). The CDR3 runs 14 residues. The CDR3 region is CATSRDWRPDTQYF. The CDR3 DNA follows: TGTGCCACCAGCAGAGATTGGCGGCCAGATACGCAGTATTTT.

The chain links TRBV11-2 to TRBJ2-5, with TRBD2 identical over 8 bases. V lost 5 bases and J lost 5; bases outside the gene matches: 13. Germline-derived CDR1 and CDR2 are SGHAT and FQNNGV. CDR3 length equals 16 residues. The CDR3 reads CASSQGPRGGGETQYF. Here the CDR3 DNA reads TGTGCCAGCAGCCAGGGGCCCAGGGGCGGGGGGGAGACCCAGTACTTC.

V usage is TRBV25-1 and J usage is TRBJ2-7; 10 nucleotides line up with TRBD1. The V and J ends lost 3 bases and 0 bases, in that order; junction bases with no gene match: 5. The germline gives CDR1 MGHDK, CDR2 SYGVNS. The CDR3 is 16 amino acids. CDR3 DNA: TGTGCCAGCAGTGATGGACAGGGGGTACGCTCCTACGAGCAGTACTTC. Translating it yields CASSDGQGVRSYEQYF.

The chain couples TRBV10-3 to TRBJ2-7; D possibly corresponds to TRBD1 (5 bases). The CDR3 sequence is 12 residues long. Germline CDR1 ENHRY, CDR2 SYGVKD. V was trimmed by 3 bases and J by 4 bases, leaving 7 bases between them. CDR3 nucleotide sequence: TGTGCCATCAGTGATGACAGATACGAGCAGTACTTC. The encoded protein is CAISDDRYEQYF.

This clone was recorded only once. The V gene is TRBV7-3, the J gene TRBJ2-3; maybe TRBD2 (5 bases). The CDR3 is made up of 12 amino acids. The germline gives CDR1 SGHTA, CDR2 FQGTGA. Trimming took off 8 bases at V and 2 bases at J, with 8 bases between the two ends. The CDR3 nucleotides are TGTGCCAGCCGGGGTCACACAGATACGCAGTATTTT. Translation gives CASRGHTDTQYF.

The chain carries TRBV5-1 and TRBJ1-6; D remains unclear. Trimming left V 5 bases short and J 9 bases short, with 12 bases between. Germline V gene data show CDR1 as SGHRS and CDR2 as YFSETQ. This CDR3 region has 13 residues. The CDR3 here is CASRNSTASPLHF. The CDR3 coding sequence is TGCGCCAGCAGAAATTCAACAGCTTCACCCCTCCACTTT. The whole variable domain, remainder taken from reference TRBV5-1 and TRBJ1-6, is KAGVTQTPRYLIKTRGQQVTLSCSPISGHRSVSWYQQTPGQGLQFLFEYFSETQRNKGNFPGRFSGRQFSNSRSEMNVSTLELGDSALYLCASRNSTASPLHFGNGTRLTVT.

Turning to this clone: Other DNA variants within this sample encode the same CDR3. This chain joins TRBV9 and TRBJ1-1, with D perhaps matching TRBD1 (5 bases). Germline loops: CDR1 SGDLS, CDR2 YYNGEE. The CDR3 spans 13 residues. V lost 3 bases to trimming and J lost 1 base, with 7 bases between them. The CDR3, as DNA: TGTGCCAGCAGCGCGCAGGGGAACACTGAAGCTTTCTTT. It specifies CASSAQGNTEAFF.

This chain's CDR3 is CASSQGGRANSPLHF. The CDR3 bases are TGCGCCAGCAGCCAAGGGGGGAGGGCCAATTCACCCCTCCACTTT. The V gene is TRBV4-1, the J gene TRBJ1-6; D is possibly TRBD1 (5 bases). The V end lost 1 base, the J end lost 7 bases, and 11 bases lay between the germline ends. The germline V gene has CDR1 MGHRA and CDR2 YSYEKL. The CDR3 is 15 amino acids.

V usage is TRBV7-2 and J usage is TRBJ2-7, with 10 nucleotides matching TRBD2. This CDR3 has 15 amino acids. Looked up from germline, CDR1 is SGHTA and CDR2 is FQGNSA. Losses at the gene ends were 3 bases for V and 3 bases for J; bases not matched to a gene: 5. The CDR3 spells CASSFLAGAHYEQYF. CDR3 nucleotides: TGTGCCAGCAGCTTCCTAGCGGGGGCCCACTACGAGCAGTACTTC.